What follows is one T cell receptor beta chain and its context. Its antigen remains unidentified. The data originate from a study of T cells in Graves' hyperthyroidism and ophthalmopathy. General observations from the study: Ophthalmopathy and stable hyperthyroidism were told apart by a 13 V-J model.

The CDR3 loop spans 17 amino acids. CDR1 DFQATT and CDR2 SNEGSKA come from the germline V gene (reference sequence). Trimming stripped 2 bases from V and 4 bases from J, with 18 bases between. Ophthalmopathy patients had Clinical Activity Score at least 3, NOSPECS grade at least 4, duration under 3 months. Exclusion criteria comprised uncontrolled infection, other autoimmune disease, pregnancy or lactation. This sample holds PBMCs from approximately 10 ml fresh peripheral blood. Researchers took RNA transcripts and amplified the TCR beta CDR3 regions from them. TCR CDR3 regions were first amplified by RT-PCR with HTBI primers. TCRdb redid the calling of the multiplex PCR reads with MiXCR, one entry per CDR3 protein. Among some 340,000 distinct CDR3 sequences listed, roughly an eighth were seen once.

This clonotype was sampled from a woman aged 40-49 years with Graves' ophthalmopathy. Sequencing was carried out using blood. The chain employs TRBV20-1 and TRBJ1-6, with D unclear. CDR3 DNA sequence: TGCAGTGCTAGACAAGAGATTGGTGGGGTTTATAATTCACCCCTCCACTTT. As protein: CSARQEIGGVYNSPLHF.